Listed below are T cell receptor beta chains from one sample, sequenced in a study of identical twins. One entry per CDR3 protein, called by TCRdb with MiXCR from the 5' RACE reads. The repertoire holds about 690,000 distinct CDR3 sequences, with roughly 6% as singletons. Sequences were obtained from naive T cells sorted from blood. All receptors derive from a man aged 18-30 years in good health. Both conserved end residues are part of each CDR3. D genes are given only for firm matches. The listing skips clone size in some rows; elsewhere it reads once, few, many or a size class.

many,TRBJ1-2,NA,TRBV27,TGTGCCAGCAGTTTATCCCCCGAATCCTATGGCTACACCTTC,CASSLSPESYGYTF
few,TRBJ2-5,TRBD2,TRBV20-1,TGCAGTGCTAGTTCAGAAAGGGTAGCGGGAGCGCGCGAGACCCAGTACTTC,CSASSERVAGARETQYF
many,TRBJ1-4,NA,TRBV7-2,TGTGCCAGCAGCCCCGTCCGGGAGCCGGGTGAAAAACTGTTTTTT,CASSPVREPGEKLFF
many,TRBJ1-5,TRBD1,TRBV5-1,TGCGCCAGCAGCCCAGGGACAGGGGCCCTTAATCAGCCCCAGCATTTT,CASSPGTGALNQPQHF
many,TRBJ1-5,TRBD1,TRBV20-1,TGCAGTGCTGCCGAGCCTAGGGGACAGAGCAATCAGCCCCAGCATTTT,CSAAEPRGQSNQPQHF
few,TRBJ2-2,TRBD1,TRBV6-5,TGTGCCAGCAGTTTCGGTGCAGGGGGCTTCGGGGAGCTGTTTTTT,CASSFGAGGFGELFF
NA,TRBJ2-2,NA,TRBV5-1,TGCGCCAGCAAGTTTTGGAGGGACAAAGGGAACACCGGGGAGCTGTTTTTT,CASKFWRDKGNTGELFF
many,TRBJ2-1,TRBD2,TRBV13,TGTGCCAGCAGCTACCCGGGACTAGCGGGATTTGAGCAGTTCTTC,CASSYPGLAGFEQFF
few,TRBJ1-1,NA,TRBV15,TGTGCCACCAGCAGCGTTTTGGGAGGGGACACTGAAGCTTTCTTT,CATSSVLGGDTEAFF
many,TRBJ2-4,NA,TRBV24-1,TGTGCCACCAGTGACCGAAATAGCGAGGACATTCAGTACTTC,CATSDRNSEDIQYF
few,TRBJ2-6,NA,TRBV11-1,TGTGCCAGCAGCTCCGGAGGGGGGGGAAACTCTGGGGCCAACGTCCTGACTTTC,CASSSGGGGNSGANVLTF
few,TRBJ2-3,NA,TRBV15,TGTGCCACCAGCAGAGATCAGGGGCGAGATACGCAGTATTTT,CATSRDQGRDTQYF
few,TRBJ2-6,NA,TRBV10-3,TGTGCCATCTCACAGGAAACAGGCTCTGGGGCCAACGTCCTGACTTTC,CAISQETGSGANVLTF
many,TRBJ2-1,NA,TRBV12-3/TRBV12-4,TGTGCCAGCAGTTTTCCACCGCACAATGAGCAGTTCTTC,CASSFPPHNEQFF
many,TRBJ2-7,NA,TRBV6-2/TRBV6-3,TGTGCCAGCAGTCCCCCCTCGCCCGGGGAGCAGTACTTC,CASSPPSPGEQYF
NA,TRBJ2-1,NA,TRBV7-2,TGTGCCAGCAGCTTAGGCCCAGCGGCCTCCCCGGGTGAGCAGTTCTTC,CASSLGPAASPGEQFF
many,TRBJ2-1,TRBD2,TRBV29-1,TGCAGCGTTGAACCGGGACTAGCGGGTTACAATGAGCAGTTCTTC,CSVEPGLAGYNEQFF
many,TRBJ2-7,NA,TRBV12-3/TRBV12-4,TGTGCCAGCGGGGGAGTTAGGAACGAGCAGTACTTC,CASGGVRNEQYF
many,TRBJ1-5,NA,TRBV27,TGTGCCAGCAGTCCGACCGCTAGCAATCAGCCCCAGCATTTT,CASSPTASNQPQHF
many,TRBJ2-7,NA,TRBV10-3,TGTGCCATCAGTGATTCTGCTGTATCGGCCTACGAGCAGTACTTC,CAISDSAVSAYEQYF
many,TRBJ1-5,NA,TRBV30,TGTGCCTGGAGTGGTGAGACCGATCAGCCCCAGCATTTT,CAWSGETDQPQHF
many,TRBJ2-1,NA,TRBV29-1,TGCAGCGCCCCCAAAGGGACTGTGGGCAATGAGCAGTTCTTC,CSAPKGTVGNEQFF
many,TRBJ2-3,TRBD2,TRBV2,TGTGCCAGCAGTGATAGCGGGAGAGCGGCAGATACGCAGTATTTT,CASSDSGRAADTQYF
many,TRBJ2-7,NA,TRBV5-1,TGCGCCAGCAGCCCTAGCGAAGCCTACGAGCAGTACTTC,CASSPSEAYEQYF
many,TRBJ2-1,NA,TRBV5-1,TGCGCCAGCAGCTTTGATGTAGGTGAGCAGTTCTTC,CASSFDVGEQFF
NA,TRBJ2-5,NA,TRBV3-1,TGTGCCAGCAGCAAATCCCGAGAGACCCAGTACTTC,CASSKSRETQYF
NA,TRBJ1-1,NA,TRBV24-1,TGTGCCACCAGTGTCCGCGGGAACACTGAAGCTTTCTTT,CATSVRGNTEAFF
few,TRBJ1-6,NA,TRBV12-3/TRBV12-4,TGTGCCAGCAGGGACTCAGGGTTGGGAGAGTTT,CASRDSGLGEF
NA,TRBJ1-4,NA,TRBV19,TGTGCCAGTAGTATCAGGTCCGTTGAAAAACTGTTTTTT,CASSIRSVEKLFF
many,TRBJ1-1,TRBD1,TRBV7-9,TGTGCCAGCAGCCACGCCCCGACAGGGGAGGACACTGAAGCTTTCTTT,CASSHAPTGEDTEAFF
NA,TRBJ1-2,TRBD1,TRBV28,TGTGCCAGCAGTTCTACCCCCGGGACAGCAAACTATGGCTACACCTTC,CASSSTPGTANYGYTF
few,TRBJ2-1,NA,TRBV7-9,TGTGCCAGCACCCCGGGTGGAAATGAGCAGTTCTTC,CASTPGGNEQFF
many,TRBJ1-2,TRBD1,TRBV12-3/TRBV12-4,TGTGCCAGCAGTTCCTTGACCGGGACAGGGACTGGCGGCTACACCTTC,CASSSLTGTGTGGYTF
many,TRBJ1-1,NA,TRBV5-1,TGCGCCAGCAGCCCCAGGTTTATAGGGGACGGAATGAACACTGAAGCTTTCTTT,CASSPRFIGDGMNTEAFF
many,TRBJ2-3,TRBD2,TRBV20-1,TGCAGTGCGGGAGGAGGGAGGGCCTGGAATACGCAGTATTTT,CSAGGGRAWNTQYF
few,TRBJ2-1,NA,TRBV6-2/TRBV6-3,TGTGCCAGCAGTTACACGGGACACTACAATGAGCAGTTCTTC,CASSYTGHYNEQFF
few,TRBJ2-5,NA,TRBV20-1,TGCAGTGCTAGCGCCAGGACCTGGGAGACCCAGTACTTC,CSASARTWETQYF
NA,TRBJ2-1,TRBD1,TRBV7-6,TGTGCCAGCAGCTTAGGGGACAGGCTCTACAATGAGCAGTTCTTC,CASSLGDRLYNEQFF
many,TRBJ2-2,NA,TRBV12-3/TRBV12-4,TGTGCCAGCAGTTTAAGTAGCTCATCGAACACCGGGGAGCTGTTTTTT,CASSLSSSSNTGELFF
NA,TRBJ2-3,TRBD2,TRBV30,TGTGCCTGGAGTGAACTAGCGGGCACAGATACGCAGTATTTT,CAWSELAGTDTQYF
many,TRBJ2-5,TRBD1,TRBV11-1,TGTGCCAGCAGCTGGGACAGGAATCGCCAAGAGACCCAGTACTTC,CASSWDRNRQETQYF
few,TRBJ2-7,TRBD1,TRBV4-2,TGTGCCAGCAGCCAAACCGGGACAGGGGACTACGAGCAGTACTTC,CASSQTGTGDYEQYF
few,TRBJ2-7,TRBD2,TRBV7-9,TGTGCCAGCCTAAGTAGCGGGAGGACCGACGAGCAGTACTTC,CASLSSGRTDEQYF
many,TRBJ2-1,NA,TRBV11-2,TGTGCCAGCAGCTTAGTGGGTAGCGGTGAGCAGTTCTTC,CASSLVGSGEQFF
many,TRBJ1-4,NA,TRBV29-1,TGCAGCGGATTACAGATAACTAATGAAAAACTGTTTTTT,CSGLQITNEKLFF
few,TRBJ1-3,NA,TRBV12-3/TRBV12-4,TGTGCCAGCAGTCCCTCTAGGGGGGGGGCGCTTGGAAACACCATATATTTT,CASSPSRGGALGNTIYF
NA,TRBJ2-1,NA,TRBV7-8,TGTGCCAGCAGCTTAACCCGGACCGAAATATCTGGGAATGAGCAGTTCTTC,CASSLTRTEISGNEQFF
NA,TRBJ2-7,TRBD2,TRBV7-6,TGTGCCAGCAGCTTCGGACTAGCGCGAAGGAGCTCCTACGAGCAGTACTTC,CASSFGLARRSSYEQYF
many,TRBJ2-3,NA,TRBV7-6,TGTGCCAGCAGCTCAACCGCGGCTACCTTGGATACGCAGTATTTT,CASSSTAATLDTQYF
NA,TRBJ2-1,TRBD2,TRBV3-1,TGTGCCAGCAGCCCGCGGACTAGGGGTGAGCAGTTCTTC,CASSPRTRGEQFF
few,TRBJ2-1,NA,TRBV5-1,TGCGCCAGCATGGGAGGCGGGGCCGGTGCTGGTGAGCAGTTCTTC,CASMGGGAGAGEQFF
NA,TRBJ2-1,NA,TRBV7-9,TGTGCCAGCAGCCCGTCGACAATCGGGGGAATTCAGTTCTTC,CASSPSTIGGIQFF
many,TRBJ2-3,NA,TRBV15,TGTGCCACCAGCAGAAAAAACACAGATACGCAGTATTTT,CATSRKNTDTQYF